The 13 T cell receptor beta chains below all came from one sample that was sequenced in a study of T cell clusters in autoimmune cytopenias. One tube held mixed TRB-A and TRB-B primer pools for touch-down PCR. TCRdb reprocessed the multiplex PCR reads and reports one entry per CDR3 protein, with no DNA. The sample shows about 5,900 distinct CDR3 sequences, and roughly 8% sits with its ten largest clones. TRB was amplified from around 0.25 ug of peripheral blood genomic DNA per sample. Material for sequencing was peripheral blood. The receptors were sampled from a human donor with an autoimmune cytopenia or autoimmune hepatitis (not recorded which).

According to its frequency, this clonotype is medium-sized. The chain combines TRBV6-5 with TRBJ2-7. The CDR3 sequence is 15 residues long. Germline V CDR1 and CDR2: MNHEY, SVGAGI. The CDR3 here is CASSYSAGDSYEQYF.

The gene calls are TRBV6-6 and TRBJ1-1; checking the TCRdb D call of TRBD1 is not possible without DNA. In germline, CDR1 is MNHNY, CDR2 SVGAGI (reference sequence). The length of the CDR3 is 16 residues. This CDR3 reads CASSYSWTGENTEAFF.

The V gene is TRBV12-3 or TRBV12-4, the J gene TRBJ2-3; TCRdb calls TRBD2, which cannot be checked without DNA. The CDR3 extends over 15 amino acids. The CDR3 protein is CASSLAGGGSDTQYF.

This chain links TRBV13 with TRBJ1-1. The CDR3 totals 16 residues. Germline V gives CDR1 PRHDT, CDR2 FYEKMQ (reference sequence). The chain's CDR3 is CASSLNLGELYTEAFF.

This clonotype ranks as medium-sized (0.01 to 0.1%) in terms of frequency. The CDR3 region is CASSYSVGQPQHF. This chain links TRBV6-5 with TRBJ1-5. Germline CDR1 is MNHEY and CDR2 is SVGAGI. The CDR3 loop spans 13 amino acids.

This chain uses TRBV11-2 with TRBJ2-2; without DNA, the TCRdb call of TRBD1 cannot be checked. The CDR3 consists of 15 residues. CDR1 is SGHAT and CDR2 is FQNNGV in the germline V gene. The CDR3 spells CASSPDLTDTGELFF.

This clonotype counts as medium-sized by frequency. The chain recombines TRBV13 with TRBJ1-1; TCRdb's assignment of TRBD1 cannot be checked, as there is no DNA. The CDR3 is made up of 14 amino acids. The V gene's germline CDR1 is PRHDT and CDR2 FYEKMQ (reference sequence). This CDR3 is CASSFWTGRTEAFF.

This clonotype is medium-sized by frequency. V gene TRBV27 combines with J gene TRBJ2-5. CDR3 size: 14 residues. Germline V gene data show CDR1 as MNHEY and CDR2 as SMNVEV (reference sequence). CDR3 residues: CASSLFKGSETQYF.

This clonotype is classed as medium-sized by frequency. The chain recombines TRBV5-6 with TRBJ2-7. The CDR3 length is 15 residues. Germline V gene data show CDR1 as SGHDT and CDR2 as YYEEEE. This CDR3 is CASSLEAGSPYEQYF.

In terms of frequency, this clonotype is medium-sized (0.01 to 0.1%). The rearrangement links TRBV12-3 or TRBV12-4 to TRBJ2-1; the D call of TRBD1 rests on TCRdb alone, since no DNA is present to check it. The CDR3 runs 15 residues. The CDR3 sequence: CASSFGTGPHNEQFF.

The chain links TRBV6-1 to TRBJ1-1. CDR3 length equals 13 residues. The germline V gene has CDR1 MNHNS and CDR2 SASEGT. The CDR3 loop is CASSYVIGAEAFF.

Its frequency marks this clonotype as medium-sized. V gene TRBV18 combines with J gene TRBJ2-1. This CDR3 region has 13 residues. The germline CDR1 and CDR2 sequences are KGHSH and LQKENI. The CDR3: CASSPRETNEQFF.

The CDR3 is CAIRTAGTEAFF. The chain is built from TRBV19 and TRBJ1-1. The CDR3 has 12 amino acids. Germline CDR1 LNHDA, CDR2 SQIVND (reference sequence).